Shown below are 2 T cell receptor beta chains from a single sample sequenced in a study of blood T cell repertoires in COVID-19. TCRdb's copy holds only in-frame clones and misses some; the assay was immunoSEQ multiplex PCR. In the table there are fewer than 250,000 clones, around 87% of which are singletons. Sequenced material: PBMCs or T cells enriched from blood (not recorded which). These receptors were taken from a young man in a cohort exposed to, infected with or recovered from COVID-19 (not recorded which).

The genes are TRBV5-1 and TRBJ1-1; D not resolved. Germline V gene data show CDR1 as SGHRS and CDR2 as YFSETQ. V was cut by 0 bases and J by 3 bases, with 9 bases left in between. The CDR3 contains 14 residues. DNA for the CDR3: TGCGCCAGCAGCTTGGACGGGGAGTACACTGAAGCTTTCTTT. It codes for CASSLDGEYTEAFF. Full variable domain (missing parts from reference TRBV5-1 and TRBJ1-1): KAGVTQTPRYLIKTRGQQVTLSCSPISGHRSVSWYQQTPGQGLQFLFEYFSETQRNKGNFPGRFSGRQFSNSRSEMNVSTLELGDSALYLCASSLDGEYTEAFFGQGTRLTVV.

The chain carries TRBV5-1 and TRBJ2-5; D is unclear. This CDR3 region has 16 residues. Trimming took 4 bases from V and 1 from J, leaving 17 bases between them. CDR1 is SGHRS and CDR2 is YFSETQ in the germline V gene. The CDR3 DNA is TGCGCCAGCAGCCCGTACAACCTCGATCCCCAAGAGACCCAGTACTTC. This sequence encodes CASSPYNLDPQETQYF.